One sample yielded the 5 T cell receptor beta chains listed below, sequenced in a study of OX40 agonist ivuxolimab in advanced cancers. The repertoire was sequenced with immunoSEQ multiplex PCR; TCRdb's copy has only in-frame clones and lacks some. Here the sample spans under 70,000 clones, about 80% being singletons. Here the sequenced sample was CD4+ or CD8+ T cells sorted from blood, taken in a trial of the OX40 agonist ivuxolimab. The origin of the receptors is an adult with an advanced solid tumor such as melanoma, head and neck, liver or kidney cancer.

This rearrangement joins TRBV28 to TRBJ1-6, with unresolved D. The CDR3 extends over 11 amino acids. Germline V gives CDR1 MDHEN, CDR2 SYDVKM. V was trimmed by 3 bases and J by 10 bases, leaving 4 bases between them. CDR3 residues: CASSFGSPLHF. The CDR3 nucleotides read TGTGCCAGCAGTTTCGGCTCACCCCTCCACTTT.

V gene TRBV19 combines with J gene TRBJ1-1; a weak D match, TRBD1 (6 bases). Trimming shortened V by 3 bases and J by 0 bases, and 14 bases separated the two germline ends. Germline CDR1 and CDR2: LNHDA and SQIVND (reference sequence). The CDR3 contains 16 residues. CDR3: CASSIRGGRMNTEAFF. In nucleotides, the CDR3 is TGTGCCAGTAGTATCCGGGGGGGCAGGATGAACACTGAAGCTTTCTTT. The variable domain in full, completed from reference TRBV19 and TRBJ1-1, reads DGGITQSPKYLFRKEGQNVTLSCEQNLNHDAMYWYRQDPGQGLRLIYYSQIVNDFQKGDIAEGYSVSREKKESFPLTVTSAQKNPTAFYLCASSIRGGRMNTEAFFGQGTRLTVV.

The chain uses TRBV7-2 and TRBJ1-6, with D unresolved. This CDR3 region has 16 residues. The ends were cut back, 5 bases at V and 0 bases at J, with 11 bases in the middle. Per the germline V gene, CDR1 is SGHTA and CDR2 is FQGNSA. Written as DNA, the CDR3 is TGTGCCAGCAGCCTACAACTGAGCTCCTATAATTCACCCCTCCACTTT. This sequence encodes CASSLQLSSYNSPLHF.

The V gene is TRBV6-5, the J gene TRBJ2-3; 7 bases fit TRBD2. Trimming removed 8 bases from V and 4 bases from J; junction bases left unmatched: 6. CDR1 MNHEY and CDR2 SVGAGI come from the germline V gene. The CDR3 spans 13 residues. The CDR3 loop reads CASGYLAADTQYF. The CDR3 DNA is TGTGCCAGCGGCTATCTAGCGGCAGATACGCAGTATTTT.

In this sample, this clone turned up a few times. The chain has TRBV5-1 and TRBJ1-5; D gene unclear. This CDR3 has 13 amino acids. V was clipped by 0 bases and J by 5 bases, with 6 bases between them. Germline CDR1 SGHRS, CDR2 YFSETQ. CDR3 protein: CASSLDVDQPQHF. The CDR3 DNA is TGCGCCAGCAGCTTGGACGTGGATCAGCCCCAGCATTTT.